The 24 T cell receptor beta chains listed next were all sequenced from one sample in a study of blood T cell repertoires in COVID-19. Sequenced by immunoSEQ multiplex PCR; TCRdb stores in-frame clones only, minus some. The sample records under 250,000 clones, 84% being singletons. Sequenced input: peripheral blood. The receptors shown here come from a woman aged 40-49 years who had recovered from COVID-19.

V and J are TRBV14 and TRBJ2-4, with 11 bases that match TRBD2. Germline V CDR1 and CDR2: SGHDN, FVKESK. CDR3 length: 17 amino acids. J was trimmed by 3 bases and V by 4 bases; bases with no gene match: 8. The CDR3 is CASSRISGGAGKNIQYF. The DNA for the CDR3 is TGTGCCAGCAGCCGGATTAGCGGGGGGGCAGGCAAAAACATTCAGTACTTC. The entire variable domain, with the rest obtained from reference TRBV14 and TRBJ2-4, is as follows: EAGVTQFPSHSVIEKGQTVTLRCDPISGHDNLYWYRRVMGKEIKFLLHFVKESKQDESGMPNNRFLAERTGGTYSTLKVQPAELEDSGVYFCASSRISGGAGKNIQYFGAGTRLSVL.

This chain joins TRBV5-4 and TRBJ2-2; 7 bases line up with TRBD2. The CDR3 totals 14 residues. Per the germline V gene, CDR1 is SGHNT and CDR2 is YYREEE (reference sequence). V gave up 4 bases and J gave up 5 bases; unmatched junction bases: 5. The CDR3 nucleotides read TGTGCCAGCAGCAACCCGGGGGGTACCGGGGAGCTGTTTTTT. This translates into CASSNPGGTGELFF.

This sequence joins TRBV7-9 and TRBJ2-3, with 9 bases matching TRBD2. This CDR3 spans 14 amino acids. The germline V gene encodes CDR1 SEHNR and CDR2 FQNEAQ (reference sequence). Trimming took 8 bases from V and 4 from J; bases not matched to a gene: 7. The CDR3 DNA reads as TGTGCCAGCGTCCAAGCGGGGGGACCAGATACGCAGTATTTT. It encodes CASVQAGGPDTQYF.

The CDR3 DNA is TGTGCCAGCAGCTTGATTCTCTCGCCGGATGAAAAACTGTTTTTT. Translation gives CASSLILSPDEKLFF. The chain employs TRBV5-6 and TRBJ1-4, with D unclear. Trimming removed 1 base from V and 6 bases from J, with 13 bases in between. CDR3 length: 15 residues. From germline, CDR1 is SGHDT and CDR2 YYEEEE. The complete variable domain, with remaining parts taken from reference TRBV5-6 and TRBJ1-4, reads DAGVTQSPTHLIKTRGQQVTLRCSPKSGHDTVSWYQQALGQGPQFIFQYYEEEERQRGNFPDRFSGHQFPNYSSELNVNALLLGDSALYLCASSLILSPDEKLFFGSGTQLSVL.

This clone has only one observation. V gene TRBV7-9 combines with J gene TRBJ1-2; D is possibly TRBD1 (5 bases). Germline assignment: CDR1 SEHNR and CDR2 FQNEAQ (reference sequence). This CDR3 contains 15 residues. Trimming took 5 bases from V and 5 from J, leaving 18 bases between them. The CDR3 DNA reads TGTGCCAGCAGCAGCCACTCCAGGGTTGATTATGGCTACACCTTC. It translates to CASSSHSRVDYGYTF.

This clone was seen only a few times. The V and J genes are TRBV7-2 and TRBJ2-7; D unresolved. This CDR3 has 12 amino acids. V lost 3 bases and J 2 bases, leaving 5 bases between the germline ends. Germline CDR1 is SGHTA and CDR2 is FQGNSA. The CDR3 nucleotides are TGTGCCAGCAGCTTCACAGCCTACGAGCAGTACTTC. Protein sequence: CASSFTAYEQYF.

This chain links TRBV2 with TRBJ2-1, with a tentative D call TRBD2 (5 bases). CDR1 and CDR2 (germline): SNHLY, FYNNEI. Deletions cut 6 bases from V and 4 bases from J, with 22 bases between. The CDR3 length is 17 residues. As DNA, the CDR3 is TGTGCCAGCAGCGGCTCTTTGACTACCGCTCGATACAATGAGCAGTTCTTC. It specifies CASSGSLTTARYNEQFF. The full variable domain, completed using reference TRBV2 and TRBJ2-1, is EPEVTQTPSHQVTQMGQEVILRCVPISNHLYFYWYRQILGQKVEFLVSFYNNEISEKSEIFDDQFSVERPDGSNFTLKIRSTKLEDSAMYFCASSGSLTTARYNEQFFGPGTRLTVL.

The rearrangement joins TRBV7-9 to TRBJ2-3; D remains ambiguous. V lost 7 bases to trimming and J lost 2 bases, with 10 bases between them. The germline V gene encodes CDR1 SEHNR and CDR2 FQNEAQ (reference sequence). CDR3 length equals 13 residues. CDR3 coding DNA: TGTGCCAGCAAATCCCAGTTCACAGATACGCAGTATTTT. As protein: CASKSQFTDTQYF.

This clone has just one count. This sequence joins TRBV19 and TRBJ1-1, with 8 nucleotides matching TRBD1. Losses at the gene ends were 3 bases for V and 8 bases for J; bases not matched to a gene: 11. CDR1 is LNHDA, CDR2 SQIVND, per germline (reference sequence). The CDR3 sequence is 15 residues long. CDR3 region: CASSIRAGGAYEAFF. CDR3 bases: TGTGCCAGTAGTATTAGGGCAGGGGGCGCATACGAAGCTTTCTTT.

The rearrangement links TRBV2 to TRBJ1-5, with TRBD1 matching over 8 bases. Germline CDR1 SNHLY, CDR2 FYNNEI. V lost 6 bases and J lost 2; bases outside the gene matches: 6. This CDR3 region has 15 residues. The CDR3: CASRGGQGGNQPQHF. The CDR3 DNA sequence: TGTGCCAGCAGGGGTGGACAGGGAGGCAATCAGCCCCAGCATTTT.

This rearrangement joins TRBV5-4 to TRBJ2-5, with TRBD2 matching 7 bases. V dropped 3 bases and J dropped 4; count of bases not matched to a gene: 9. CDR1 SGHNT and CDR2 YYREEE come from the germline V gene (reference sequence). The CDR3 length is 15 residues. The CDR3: CASSSPIPGGETQYF. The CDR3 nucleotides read TGTGCCAGCAGCTCACCTATCCCGGGAGGAGAGACCCAGTACTTC.

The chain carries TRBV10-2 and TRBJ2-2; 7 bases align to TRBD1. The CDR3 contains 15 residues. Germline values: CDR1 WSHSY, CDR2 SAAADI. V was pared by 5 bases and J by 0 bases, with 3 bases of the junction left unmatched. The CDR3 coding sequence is TGCGCCAGCAGTACTGGGACAGCGAACACCGGGGAGCTGTTTTTT. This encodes CASSTGTANTGELFF.

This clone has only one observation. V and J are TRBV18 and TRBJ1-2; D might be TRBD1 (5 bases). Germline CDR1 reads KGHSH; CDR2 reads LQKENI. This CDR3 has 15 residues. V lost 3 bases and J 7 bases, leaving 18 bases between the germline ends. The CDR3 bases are TGTGCCAGCTCACCTTTAGGGGTGGCGAGTCTTGGCTACACCTTC. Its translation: CASSPLGVASLGYTF.

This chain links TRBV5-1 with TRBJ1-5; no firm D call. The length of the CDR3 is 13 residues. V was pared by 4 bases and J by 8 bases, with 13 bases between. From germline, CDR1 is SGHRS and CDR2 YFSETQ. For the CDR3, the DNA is TGCGCCAGCAGCCGTGCGGTGGAGGAGCCCCAGCATTTT. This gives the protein CASSRAVEEPQHF.

The CDR3 loop reads CASSEDPSSPLHF. In DNA form, the CDR3 reads TGTGCCAGCAGTGAAGATCCGAGTTCACCCCTCCACTTT. The chain has TRBV2 and TRBJ1-6; D is uncertain. V dropped 1 base and J dropped 9 bases, with 7 bases sitting between them. CDR1 is SNHLY and CDR2 is FYNNEI in the germline V gene. The CDR3 consists of 13 residues.

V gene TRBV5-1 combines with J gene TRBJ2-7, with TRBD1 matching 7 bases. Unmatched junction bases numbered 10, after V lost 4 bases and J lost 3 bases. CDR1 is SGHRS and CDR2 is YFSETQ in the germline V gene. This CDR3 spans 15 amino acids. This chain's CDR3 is CASSGIGTANYEQYF. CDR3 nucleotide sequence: TGCGCCAGCAGCGGTATCGGGACAGCAAACTACGAGCAGTACTTC.

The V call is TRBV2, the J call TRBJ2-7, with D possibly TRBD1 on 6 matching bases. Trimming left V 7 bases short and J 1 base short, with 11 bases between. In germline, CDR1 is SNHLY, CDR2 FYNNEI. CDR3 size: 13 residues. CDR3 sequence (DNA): TGTGCCAGCAACCGGGACAATTCCTACGAGCAGTACTTC. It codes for CASNRDNSYEQYF.

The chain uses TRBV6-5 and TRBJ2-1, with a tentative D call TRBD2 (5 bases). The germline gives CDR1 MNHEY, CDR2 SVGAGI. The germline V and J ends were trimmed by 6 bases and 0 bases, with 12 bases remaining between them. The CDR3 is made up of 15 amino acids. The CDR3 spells CASSLTTSSYNEQFF. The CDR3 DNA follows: TGTGCCAGCAGCCTGACTACTAGCTCCTACAATGAGCAGTTCTTC.

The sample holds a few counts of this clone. The CDR3 loop is CASSRTVNTEAFF. For the CDR3, the DNA is TGTGCCAGCAGCCGGACAGTGAACACTGAAGCTTTCTTT. The J gene is TRBJ1-1, the V gene TRBV11-2; maybe TRBD1 (6 bases). Germline CDR1 is SGHAT and CDR2 is FQNNGV. This CDR3 has 13 residues. The V gene lost 5 bases and the J gene lost 0 bases, with 7 bases spanning the gap.

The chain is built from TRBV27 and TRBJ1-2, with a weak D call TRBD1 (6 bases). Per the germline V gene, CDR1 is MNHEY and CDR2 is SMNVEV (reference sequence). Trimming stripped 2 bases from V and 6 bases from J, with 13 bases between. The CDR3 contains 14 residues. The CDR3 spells CASSLARTEDGYTF. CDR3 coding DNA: TGTGCCAGCAGTTTAGCCCGGACAGAGGATGGCTACACCTTC.

This CDR3 is CASTSTVEYGYTF. The CDR3 DNA follows: TGTGCCAGCACTAGCACGGTTGAGTATGGCTACACCTTC. This chain links TRBV2 with TRBJ1-2; D gene unclear. The CDR3 totals 13 residues. V was trimmed by 7 bases and J by 5 bases, leaving 14 bases between them. Germline V gene sequence: CDR1 SNHLY, CDR2 FYNNEI. Full variable domain (rest looked up from reference TRBV2 and TRBJ1-2): EPEVTQTPSHQVTQMGQEVILRCVPISNHLYFYWYRQILGQKVEFLVSFYNNEISEKSEIFDDQFSVERPDGSNFTLKIRSTKLEDSAMYFCASTSTVEYGYTFGSGTRLTVV.

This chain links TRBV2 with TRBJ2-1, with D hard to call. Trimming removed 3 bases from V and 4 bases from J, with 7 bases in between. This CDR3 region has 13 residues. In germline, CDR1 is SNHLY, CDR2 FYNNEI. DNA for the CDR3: TGTGCCAGCAGTGACCCCCGGTACAATGAGCAGTTCTTC. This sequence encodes CASSDPRYNEQFF.

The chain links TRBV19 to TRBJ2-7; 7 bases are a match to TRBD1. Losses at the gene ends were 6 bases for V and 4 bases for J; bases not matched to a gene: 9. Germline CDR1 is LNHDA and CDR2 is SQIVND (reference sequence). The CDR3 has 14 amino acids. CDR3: CASSSGQSVYEQYF. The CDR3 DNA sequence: TGTGCCAGTAGCTCGGGACAGTCCGTTTACGAGCAGTACTTC.

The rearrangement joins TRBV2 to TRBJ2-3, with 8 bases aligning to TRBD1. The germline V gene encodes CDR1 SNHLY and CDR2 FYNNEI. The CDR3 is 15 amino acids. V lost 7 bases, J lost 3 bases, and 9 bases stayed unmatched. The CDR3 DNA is TGTGCCAGCACCCAACAGGGGGGCCATACAGATACGCAGTATTTT. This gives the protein CASTQQGGHTDTQYF.